These 26 T cell receptor beta chains share one sample of origin, sequenced in a study of blood T cell repertoires in COVID-19. Assay: immunoSEQ multiplex PCR; the TCRdb copy retains only in-frame clones and omits some. Here the sample spans 45,000 to 60,000 clones, around nine tenths being singletons. The material sequenced was peripheral blood. The receptors shown here come from a human donor with active COVID-19. The donor label of this sample is uncertain.

V usage is TRBV4-1 and J usage is TRBJ2-5, with D perhaps TRBD2 (7 bases). Trimming left V 4 bases short and J 6 bases short, with 18 bases between. This CDR3 is built from 15 residues. Germline CDR1 reads MGHRA; CDR2 reads YSYEKL. DNA for the CDR3: TGCGCCAGCAGCCCTACTCGGGGGGCTGGAAAGACCCAGTACTTC. Protein: CASSPTRGAGKTQYF.

The CDR3 nucleotides are TGTGCCAGCATGATCGACAGGGTTTCGGGCGGGGAGCTGTTTTTT. Encoded protein: CASMIDRVSGGELFF. J is TRBJ2-2 and V is TRBV27; 7 bases are a match to TRBD1. This CDR3 comprises 15 residues. V shed 7 bases and J 7 bases; nucleotides not matched to a gene: 12. Germline V gene data show CDR1 as MNHEY and CDR2 as SMNVEV (reference sequence).

This clone came up once. The chain combines TRBV28 with TRBJ2-5, with 9 bases that match TRBD2. CDR1 is MDHEN and CDR2 is SYDVKM in the germline V gene. With 10 bases clipped from V and 3 bases from J, the junction kept 15 bases outside the gene matches. The CDR3 has 16 residues. The CDR3 DNA is TGTGCCACCCCGGATACTATAAGACTAGCGGAAGAGACCCAGTACTTC. This translates into CATPDTIRLAEETQYF.

The chain couples TRBV4-2 to TRBJ2-7; maybe TRBD1 (6 bases). V was trimmed by 0 bases and J by 3 bases, leaving 6 bases between them. This CDR3 is built from 13 residues. Germline-derived CDR1 and CDR2 are LGHNA and YNFKEQ. CDR3 amino acids: CASSQEQGYEQYF. CDR3 DNA sequence: TGTGCCAGCAGCCAAGAACAGGGCTACGAGCAGTACTTC.

The chain carries TRBV14 and TRBJ1-2; a possible D gene is TRBD1 (5 bases). V lost 4 bases to trimming and J lost 1 base, with 10 bases between them. The germline V gene encodes CDR1 SGHDN and CDR2 FVKESK. This CDR3 comprises 14 residues. The CDR3 here is CASSLWGVNYGYTF. The CDR3 bases are TGTGCCAGCAGCCTGTGGGGGGTTAACTATGGCTACACCTTC. Full variable domain (remainder filled in from reference TRBV14 and TRBJ1-2): EAGVTQFPSHSVIEKGQTVTLRCDPISGHDNLYWYRRVMGKEIKFLLHFVKESKQDESGMPNNRFLAERTGGTYSTLKVQPAELEDSGVYFCASSLWGVNYGYTFGSGTRLTVV.

The genes are TRBV28 and TRBJ1-1; D is ambiguous. Trimming shortened V by 5 bases and J by 0 bases, and 16 bases separated the two germline ends. The length of the CDR3 is 16 residues. The germline gives CDR1 MDHEN, CDR2 SYDVKM. In DNA form, the CDR3 reads TGTGCCAGCAGTGCTACTATGGCAGTTATGAACACTGAAGCTTTCTTT. This codes for CASSATMAVMNTEAFF.

The chain uses TRBV5-8 and TRBJ2-5, with 14 bases fitting TRBD2. Looked up from germline, CDR1 is SGHTS and CDR2 is YDEGEE. Germline trimming cut 4 bases from V and 1 base from J; bases unmatched to any gene: 6. The CDR3 totals 17 residues. The CDR3 region is CASSRGTSGGPQETQYF. DNA of the CDR3: TGTGCCAGCAGCAGGGGGACTAGCGGGGGACCCCAAGAGACCCAGTACTTC.

The chain joins TRBV6-6 to TRBJ1-3; D unclear. V was trimmed by 0 bases and J by 2 bases, leaving 11 bases between them. Germline V gives CDR1 MNHNY, CDR2 SVGAGI (reference sequence). CDR3 length: 16 amino acids. The CDR3 nucleotides read TGTGCCAGCAGTTACTCGATGGTCGGGGCTGGAAACACCATATATTTT. As protein: CASSYSMVGAGNTIYF.

The rearrangement links TRBV12-1 to TRBJ1-1; no check of the table's D call, TRBD1, against the DNA was made. TRBV12-1 is termed a pseudogene. This CDR3 is 14 amino acids long. The CDR3 protein is CASSGQEDNTEAFF. The CDR3 region has the DNA TGTGCCTCGTCGGGACAGGAGGATAACACTGAAGCTTTCTTT.

The gene calls are TRBV7-8 and TRBJ1-3; 9 nucleotides align to TRBD1. From germline, CDR1 is SGHVS and CDR2 FQNEAQ. V lost 6 bases to trimming and J lost 1 base; unmatched junction nucleotides: 4. The CDR3 covers 15 residues. The CDR3 nucleotides read TGTGCCAGCAGTTACGGGACAGGGTCTGGAAACACCATATATTTT. Translated, it gives CASSYGTGSGNTIYF.

This clone has just a few counts. The rearrangement links TRBV5-1 to TRBJ2-2, with D perhaps TRBD1 (6 bases). The CDR3 loop spans 14 amino acids. With 0 bases removed from V and 6 bases from J, the gap between germline ends came to 9 bases. In germline, CDR1 is SGHRS, CDR2 YFSETQ. In nucleotides, the CDR3 is TGCGCCAGCAGCTTGGGGACAGTCTCCGGGGAGCTGTTTTTT. Its translation is CASSLGTVSGELFF.

The rearrangement links TRBV3-1 (or the pseudogene TRBV3-2) to TRBJ2-7; D may be TRBD1 (6 bases). Trimming took 0 bases from V and 5 from J, leaving 14 bases between them. Germline CDR1 reads LGHDT; CDR2 reads YNNKEL (reference sequence). CDR3 length equals 15 residues. The CDR3 loop is CASSQDGRGRHEQYF. CDR3 DNA sequence: TGTGCCAGCAGCCAAGATGGCAGGGGCCGGCACGAGCAGTACTTC.

The chain employs TRBV7-9 and TRBJ1-5, with D perhaps TRBD1 (6 bases). The CDR3 has 16 residues. V gave up 4 bases and J gave up 0 bases, with 13 bases separating them. CDR1 SEHNR and CDR2 FQNEAQ come from the germline V gene (reference sequence). In DNA, the CDR3 is TGTGCCAGCAGCTCGGGGACATCATATAGCAATCAGCCCCAGCATTTT. This sequence encodes CASSSGTSYSNQPQHF.

The chain combines TRBV7-9 with TRBJ1-2; no clear D. The CDR3 has 13 amino acids. Trimming stripped 5 bases from V and 7 bases from J, with 14 bases between. Germline CDR1 reads SEHNR; CDR2 reads FQNEAQ (reference sequence). Here the CDR3 DNA reads TGTGCCAGCAGCCGCGGTTTAGAGATTGGCTACACCTTC. Its protein product is CASSRGLEIGYTF.

The chain uses TRBV19 and TRBJ2-3; 7 nucleotides match TRBD1. V trimming: 4 bases; J trimming: 0 bases; junction bases outside the gene matches: 4. This CDR3 is 15 amino acids long. Germline CDR1 is LNHDA and CDR2 is SQIVND (reference sequence). CDR3 DNA sequence: TGTGCCAGTAGTAGACAGGGTCCTAGCACAGATACGCAGTATTTT. This sequence encodes CASSRQGPSTDTQYF.

The chain recombines TRBV29-1 with TRBJ2-1; 11 bases are shared with TRBD1. After removal of 8 bases from V and 10 bases from J, the junction contained 7 bases not matched to a gene. In germline, CDR1 is SQVTM, CDR2 ANQGSEA. The CDR3 has 12 amino acids. The CDR3 region has the DNA TGCAGCATCGGGACAGGGGGTAGCGAGCAGTTCTTC. This sequence encodes CSIGTGGSEQFF.

CDR3 protein: CASSGLTGHYGYTF. The DNA for the CDR3 is TGTGCCAGCAGTGGGCTGACAGGGCACTATGGCTACACCTTC. The chain couples TRBV2 to TRBJ1-2; 7 nucleotides match TRBD1. Germline loops: CDR1 SNHLY, CDR2 FYNNEI. V trimming: 4 bases; J trimming: 3 bases; junction bases outside the gene matches: 5. This CDR3 has 14 residues.

The chain couples TRBV2 to TRBJ2-2; no reliable D call. Germline CDR1 reads SNHLY; CDR2 reads FYNNEI. The CDR3 is 12 residues long. Trimming stripped 5 bases from V and 7 bases from J, with 8 bases between. The CDR3 sequence is CASSPDIGELFF. For the CDR3, the DNA is TGTGCCAGCAGTCCTGACATCGGGGAGCTGTTTTTT.

The rearrangement joins TRBV4-1 to TRBJ2-2; TRBD2 might be the D (7 bases). The CDR3 extends over 19 amino acids. V was shortened by 4 bases and J by 1 base, with 22 bases between the two germline ends. The germline V gene encodes CDR1 MGHRA and CDR2 YSYEKL. CDR3 loop: CASSPLRGGGTLNTGELFF. CDR3 in DNA: TGCGCCAGCAGCCCCCTTCGGGGAGGGGGGACCCTGAACACCGGGGAGCTGTTTTTT.

The J gene is TRBJ1-5, the V gene TRBV12-5; a weak D match, TRBD1 (6 bases). Germline V gives CDR1 LGHNT, CDR2 FRNRAP. The CDR3 extends over 16 amino acids. V gave up 1 base and J gave up 0 bases, with 10 bases separating them. The CDR3 DNA sequence: TGTGCTAGTGGTTTGGAAAGGGGGAGTAGCAATCAGCCCCAGCATTTT. Encoded protein: CASGLERGSSNQPQHF.

This chain uses TRBV13 with TRBJ2-7; a possible D gene is TRBD2 (6 bases). V was clipped by 3 bases and J by 4 bases, with 13 bases between them. The length of the CDR3 is 14 residues. Germline CDR1 and CDR2: PRHDT and FYEKMQ (reference sequence). The DNA for the CDR3 is TGTGCCAGCAGCTTCGCGGGAACGATTTACGAGCAGTACTTC. This gives the protein CASSFAGTIYEQYF. Full variable domain (outside the CDR3, taken from reference TRBV13 and TRBJ2-7): AAGVIQSPRHLIKEKRETATLKCYPIPRHDTVYWYQQGPGQDPQFLISFYEKMQSDKGSIPDRFSAQQFSDYHSELNMSSLELGDSALYFCASSFAGTIYEQYFGPGTRLTVT.

The V gene is TRBV5-1, the J gene TRBJ1-1, with 9 bases that match TRBD1. Trimming removed 7 bases from V and 0 bases from J; junction bases left unmatched: 4. This CDR3 spans 14 amino acids. Germline V gene sequence: CDR1 SGHRS, CDR2 YFSETQ. The CDR3 sequence is CASSGQGMNTEAFF. In nucleotides, the CDR3 is TGCGCCAGCTCAGGACAGGGGATGAACACTGAAGCTTTCTTT.

This chain connects TRBV7-6 to TRBJ1-3; a weak D match, TRBD1 (6 bases). The CDR3 extends over 14 amino acids. The V and J ends lost 5 bases and 7 bases respectively, with 15 bases between them. Per germline, CDR1 SGHVS and CDR2 FNYEAQ. Here the CDR3 reads CASSPRQARNTIYF. The CDR3 nucleotides are TGTGCCAGCAGCCCTCGACAGGCCCGGAACACCATATATTTT.

The rearrangement uses TRBV3-1 (or the pseudogene TRBV3-2) and TRBJ2-2; 15 bases are a match to TRBD2. Germline V CDR1 and CDR2: LGHDT, YNNKEL (reference sequence). Unmatched junction bases numbered 6, after V lost 4 bases and J lost 6 bases. The CDR3 spans 17 residues. CDR3 nucleotide sequence: TGTGCCAGCAGCCGACGGACTAGCGGGAGGGGTCCCGGGGAGCTGTTTTTT. Its protein product is CASSRRTSGRGPGELFF.

The rearrangement uses TRBV10-1 and TRBJ2-2; TRBD1 aligns across 8 bases. This CDR3 region has 15 residues. Trimming took 11 bases from V and 5 from J; bases not matched to a gene: 13. Germline CDR1 reads WNHNN; CDR2 reads SYGVQD (reference sequence). This CDR3 reads CAVPPDRVRTGELFF. The CDR3 DNA sequence: TGCGCCGTCCCCCCGGACAGGGTTCGAACCGGGGAGCTGTTTTTT.

Comments on this clone: The germline gene is not matched at one end of the junction; a read error may be the cause. The chain uses TRBV7-7 and TRBJ1-5, with a possible D match to TRBD1 (6 bases). This CDR3 is built from 16 residues. CDR1 and CDR2 (germline): SSHAT, FNYEAQ (reference sequence). The DNA of the CDR3 is TGTGCTAGCAGCTTCTACCCAGGGGCATCCAATCAGCCCCAGCATTTT. Protein: CASSFYPGASNQPQHF.